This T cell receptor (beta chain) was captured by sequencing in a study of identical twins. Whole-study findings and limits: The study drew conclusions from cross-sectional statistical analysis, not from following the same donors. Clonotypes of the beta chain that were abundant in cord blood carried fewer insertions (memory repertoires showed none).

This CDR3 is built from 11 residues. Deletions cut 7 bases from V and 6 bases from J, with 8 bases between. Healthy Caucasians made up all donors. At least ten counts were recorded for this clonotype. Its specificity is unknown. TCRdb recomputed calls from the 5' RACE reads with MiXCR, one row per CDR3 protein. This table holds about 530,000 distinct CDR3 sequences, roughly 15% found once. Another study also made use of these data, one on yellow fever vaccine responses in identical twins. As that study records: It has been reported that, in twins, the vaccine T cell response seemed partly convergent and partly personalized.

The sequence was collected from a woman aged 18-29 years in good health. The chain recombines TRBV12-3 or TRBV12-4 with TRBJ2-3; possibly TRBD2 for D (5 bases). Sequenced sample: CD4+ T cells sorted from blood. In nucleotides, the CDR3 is TGTGCCAGCACGAAGCGGGATACGCAGTATTTT. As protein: CASTKRDTQYF.